Below, 32 T cell receptor beta chains from the same sample are listed, as sequenced in a study of blood T cells in healthy people across ages. It was with a sample-barcoded 5' primer and a J-beta primer mix that a second PCR of roughly 7 to 12 cycles was run. TCRdb reprocessed the 5' RACE reads with MiXCR, giving one entry per CDR3 protein. The table lists 1.5 million to 2 million distinct CDR3 sequences, around 36% of them singletons. What was sequenced was blood. These receptors were collected from a woman aged 30 to 39 in good health.

This clonotype came up once. The chain couples TRBV7-6 to TRBJ2-5; 8 nucleotides line up with TRBD1. CDR1 is SGHVS, CDR2 FNYEAQ, per germline. The CDR3 covers 17 residues. Losses at the gene ends were 2 bases for V and 10 bases for J; bases not matched to a gene: 18. The DNA for the CDR3 is TGTGCCAGCAGCTTATGGGTTGATACAGGGGGTTACCACGACCAGTACTTC. It translates to CASSLWVDTGGYHDQYF.

The chain carries TRBV13 and TRBJ2-7; the D is unclear. V was shortened by 5 bases and J by 7 bases, with 18 bases between the two germline ends. Germline CDR1 and CDR2: PRHDT and FYEKMQ (reference sequence). The CDR3 has 14 amino acids. In DNA form, the CDR3 reads TGTGCCAGCAGCGGTGACACGGTTTTAGGGGAGCAGTACTTC. Amino acids: CASSGDTVLGEQYF.

The chain employs TRBV7-9 and TRBJ2-5, with D possibly matching TRBD2 (6 bases). Germline values: CDR1 SEHNR, CDR2 FQNEAQ (reference sequence). Trimming left V 5 bases short and J 3 bases short, with 13 bases between. The CDR3 is 14 residues long. The CDR3 spells CASSLRDSKETQYF. The CDR3, as DNA: TGTGCCAGCAGCCTCCGGGACTCAAAAGAGACCCAGTACTTC.

The J gene is TRBJ2-3, the V gene TRBV9, with a tentative D call TRBD2 (6 bases). Trimming pared 1 base from V and 4 bases from J, leaving 13 bases between. The CDR3 sequence is 15 residues long. The germline V gene encodes CDR1 SGDLS and CDR2 YYNGEE. CDR3 in amino acids: CASSVYGSEADTQYF. The CDR3 DNA is TGTGCCAGCAGCGTATACGGGAGTGAGGCAGATACGCAGTATTTT.

This clonotype was seen ten or more times. The J gene is TRBJ2-1, the V gene TRBV29-1; D gene unclear. Germline V gene data show CDR1 as SQVTM and CDR2 as ANQGSEA. V lost 1 base to trimming and J lost 7 bases, with 8 bases between them. This CDR3 has 12 residues. CDR3 sequence: CSVEGESNEQFF. The DNA for the CDR3 is TGCAGCGTTGAAGGTGAGAGTAATGAGCAGTTCTTC.

A note on this clonotype: One end of the junction is discordant with germline, which a read error may explain. J is TRBJ1-2 and V is TRBV27; the D gene is possibly TRBD1 (6 bases). The CDR3 runs 12 residues. CDR1 MNHEY and CDR2 SMNVEV come from the germline V gene (reference sequence). In nucleotides, the CDR3 is TGTGTCAGCAGTTTCGGGGGCAATGGCTACACCTTC. Amino acid sequence: CVSSFGGNGYTF.

Concerning this clonotype: At one end the junction does not follow the germline gene, possibly because of a read error. This chain uses TRBV11-1 with TRBJ2-7; 9 positions agree with TRBD2. Germline assignment: CDR1 SGHAT and CDR2 FQDESV (reference sequence). This CDR3 is 16 amino acids long. The CDR3 reads CASSLVSSGIPYEQYF. CDR3 nucleotide sequence: TGCGCCAGCAGCTTAGTTTCTAGCGGGATACCCTACGAGCAGTACTTC.

The chain employs TRBV27 and TRBJ2-7; tentatively, D is TRBD1 or TRBD2 (5 bases each). Germline loops: CDR1 MNHEY, CDR2 SMNVEV (reference sequence). The V gene lost 3 bases and the J gene lost 3 bases, with 12 bases spanning the gap. This CDR3 has 14 amino acids. DNA of the CDR3: TGTGCCAGCAGTTTCCAAGGGGAGTTCTACGAGCAGTACTTC. Amino acid sequence: CASSFQGEFYEQYF.

The gene calls are TRBV27 and TRBJ2-7, with TRBD2 as a possible D gene (7 bases). Germline CDR1 is MNHEY and CDR2 is SMNVEV (reference sequence). The CDR3 consists of 15 residues. V was pared by 1 base and J by 4 bases, with 14 bases between. DNA of the CDR3: TGTGCCAGCAGTTTATTTGGGGGGGCGAGGTACGAGCAGTACTTC. Its protein is CASSLFGGARYEQYF.

The V call is TRBV7-6, the J call TRBJ2-4, with TRBD1 matching over 8 bases. With the DNA end fitting TRBJ2-7 better, the J assignment may be wrong. The germline CDR1 and CDR2 sequences are SGHVS and FNYEAQ. The length of the CDR3 is 16 residues. The chain's CDR3 is CASSRRRTGPSAEQYF. The CDR3 coding sequence is TGTGCCAGCAGCCGACGGAGGACAGGGCCGTCCGCCGAGCAGTACTTC.

The genes are TRBV9 and TRBJ2-1, with D possibly being TRBD2 (5 bases). The length of the CDR3 is 16 residues. V lost 0 bases and J lost 3, with 13 bases in between. Germline V gene data show CDR1 as SGDLS and CDR2 as YYNGEE. The CDR3 nucleotides are TGTGCCAGCAGCGTAGGGCCTGAGGGCCTCTACAATGAGCAGTTCTTC. It specifies CASSVGPEGLYNEQFF.

This clonotype was found a few times. The chain has TRBV5-1 and TRBJ2-7; TRBD1 matches 8 bases. CDR1 and CDR2 from the germline V gene are SGHRS and YFSETQ. Losses at the gene ends were 4 bases for V and 3 bases for J; bases not matched to a gene: 9. The length of the CDR3 is 15 residues. The CDR3 loop is CASSAATGGNYEQYF. CDR3 DNA: TGCGCCAGCAGCGCGGCCACAGGGGGGAACTACGAGCAGTACTTC.

The chain employs TRBV24-1 and TRBJ2-1, with D tentatively TRBD2 (5 bases). CDR1 KGHDR and CDR2 SFDVKD come from the germline V gene. Deletions cut 3 bases from V and 5 bases from J, with 10 bases between. The CDR3 is 14 residues long. The CDR3 sequence: CATSDRPSNNEQFF. The CDR3 bases are TGTGCCACCAGTGATCGTCCTAGCAACAATGAGCAGTTCTTC.

The V and J genes are TRBV27 and TRBJ1-1; the match to TRBD1 covers 8 bases. The CDR3 totals 15 residues. With 6 bases clipped from V and 0 bases from J, the junction kept 6 bases outside the gene matches. Germline CDR1 MNHEY, CDR2 SMNVEV (reference sequence). The CDR3 reads CASRERTGLNTEAFF. CDR3 coding DNA: TGTGCCAGCAGAGAGAGGACAGGGTTGAACACTGAAGCTTTCTTT.

The V call is TRBV6-5, the J call TRBJ2-7, with a possible D match to TRBD2 (5 bases). Germline CDR1 MNHEY, CDR2 SVGAGI. The germline V and J ends were trimmed by 8 bases and 6 bases, with 11 bases remaining between them. This CDR3 is built from 11 residues. The CDR3 nucleotides read TGTGCCAGCGAACGGGCGGGCGAGCAGTACTTC. Residues: CASERAGEQYF.

About this clonotype itself: Compared with germline, one end of the junction differs, possibly owing to a read error. The genes are TRBV3-1 and TRBJ2-2; 10 nucleotides line up with TRBD2. The CDR3 runs 13 residues. The germline gives CDR1 LGHDT, CDR2 YNNKEL (reference sequence). CDR3 bases: TGCGCCAGCAGAGCGGGGGGGCGAGGGGAGCTGTTTTTT. Residues: CASRAGGRGELFF.

The gene calls are TRBV20-1 and TRBJ2-4; TRBD1 might be the D (6 bases). The germline CDR1 and CDR2 sequences are DFQATT and SNEGSKA (reference sequence). V lost 0 bases and J lost 13, with 22 bases in between. The CDR3 has 15 amino acids. CDR3 residues: CSAREPHSTGREQYF. The CDR3 DNA reads TGCAGTGCTAGAGAGCCCCACTCAACAGGGCGAGAGCAGTACTTC.

Remarks on this clonotype: A junction end diverges from the germline sequence, so it may reflect a read error. This chain joins TRBV3-1 and TRBJ2-3; weak D call: TRBD2 (6 bases). The CDR3 length is 14 residues. Germline V gives CDR1 LGHDT, CDR2 YNNKEL (reference sequence). CDR3 in amino acids: CASSQGGLERTLYF. CDR3 DNA sequence: TGTGCCAGCAGCCAAGGGGGACTGGAGCGTACGCTGTATTTT.

This clonotype was found a few times. The chain joins TRBV12-3 or TRBV12-4 to TRBJ1-5, with TRBD1 matching 7 bases. V was clipped by 6 bases and J by 7 bases; unmatched bases: 9. This CDR3 is 14 amino acids long. CDR3 sequence reads: CASRSGTVGQPQHF. CDR3 DNA sequence: TGTGCCAGCAGATCCGGGACAGTGGGCCAGCCCCAGCATTTT.

This clonotype was seen repeatedly, ten times or more. The V and J genes are TRBV29-1 and TRBJ2-7; perhaps TRBD2 as D (6 bases). Germline loops: CDR1 SQVTM, CDR2 ANQGSEA. The CDR3 has 15 amino acids. The V end lost 2 bases, the J end lost 2 bases, and 16 bases lay between the germline ends. The CDR3 loop is CSVETGLAETYEQYF. CDR3 nucleotide sequence: TGCAGCGTTGAAACTGGGTTAGCGGAAACCTACGAGCAGTACTTC.

The V gene is TRBV28, the J gene TRBJ2-7; D is possibly TRBD2 (6 bases). The germline gives CDR1 MDHEN, CDR2 SYDVKM. V lost 5 bases and J lost 4, with 18 bases in between. CDR3 length equals 15 residues. CDR3 nucleotide sequence: TGTGCCAGCAGTGGGACTGGATTCTTGGTGTACGAGCAGTACTTC. Translating gives CASSGTGFLVYEQYF.

Many counts were recorded for this clonotype. The CDR3 nucleotides are TGTGCCATCAGTGAGAGCGGCGATGAGCAGTTCTTC. It codes for CAISESGDEQFF. The chain couples TRBV10-3 to TRBJ2-1; TRBD2 is a possible D gene (5 bases). Per the germline V gene, CDR1 is ENHRY and CDR2 is SYGVKD. V was shortened by 2 bases and J by 8 bases, with 7 bases between the two germline ends. The CDR3 contains 12 residues.

This clonotype was found a few times. Written as DNA, the CDR3 is TGTGCCAGCAGCCAAGAGGGCCAGGGGAATTCACCCCTCCACTTT. Translating it yields CASSQEGQGNSPLHF. The gene calls are TRBV4-2 and TRBJ1-6; maybe TRBD1 (6 bases). The V and J ends lost 0 bases and 7 bases respectively, with 10 bases between them. In germline, CDR1 is LGHNA, CDR2 YNFKEQ. This CDR3 spans 15 amino acids.

This clonotype was detected a few times. The genes are TRBV7-9 and TRBJ2-1; 9 bases match TRBD2. The CDR3 is made up of 14 amino acids. Unmatched junction bases numbered 6, after V lost 5 bases and J lost 7 bases. The germline V gene encodes CDR1 SEHNR and CDR2 FQNEAQ (reference sequence). CDR3: CASSPGTSWNEQFF. The CDR3 DNA is TGTGCCAGCAGCCCCGGGACTAGCTGGAATGAGCAGTTCTTC.

V and J are TRBV6-5 and TRBJ2-5, with a weak D call TRBD1 (6 bases). The CDR3 contains 15 residues. CDR1 and CDR2 from the germline V gene are MNHEY and SVGAGI. Trimming stripped 6 bases from V and 2 bases from J, with 16 bases between. The CDR3 DNA follows: TGTGCCAGCAGGAACAGGGTTGGGGTGCAAGAGACCCAGTACTTC. This encodes CASRNRVGVQETQYF.

This sequence joins TRBV4-2 and TRBJ2-1; the match to TRBD2 covers 8 bases. Per the germline V gene, CDR1 is LGHNA and CDR2 is YNFKEQ. The V gene end was trimmed by 0 bases and the J gene end by 7 bases; junction bases not matched to a gene: 14. The CDR3 contains 18 residues. The CDR3, as DNA: TGTGCCAGCAGCCAAGATATGGCGGGGGGCCTCCCTGTGAATGAGCAGTTCTTC. This codes for CASSQDMAGGLPVNEQFF.

A remark on this clonotype: Its ends do not fully match the called genes, so a read error is possible. The chain has TRBV11-2 and TRBJ1-1, with a weak D call TRBD1 (5 bases). The length of the CDR3 is 14 residues. Germline V gene sequence: CDR1 SGHAT, CDR2 FQNNGV. The CDR3 loop is CTSSDYYKGTEAFF. The CDR3 DNA sequence: TGTACCAGCAGCGATTACTACAAGGGGACTGAAGCTTTCTTT.

With respect to this clonotype: A much more abundant neighbour one base away suggests this may be a read error. This chain links TRBV4-1 with TRBJ2-1; the match to TRBD1 covers 7 bases. Germline V CDR1 and CDR2: MGHRA, YSYEKL. This CDR3 spans 15 amino acids. CDR3 DNA sequence: TGCGCCTGCAGCCCCACGGGGACAGAAAACAATGAGCAGTTCTTC. Translating gives CACSPTGTENNEQFF.

The J gene is TRBJ2-1, the V gene TRBV6-1, with a tentative D call TRBD2 (6 bases). The CDR3 covers 16 residues. Trimming took 5 bases from V and 2 from J, leaving 16 bases between them. Germline CDR1 and CDR2: MNHNS and SASEGT. The CDR3 sequence: CASSLSPRGAYNEQFF. The CDR3 bases are TGTGCCAGCAGTCTTTCCCCTCGCGGGGCCTACAATGAGCAGTTCTTC.

This chain uses TRBV6-2 or TRBV6-3 with TRBJ2-7; 7 bases map to TRBD2. This CDR3 is built from 15 residues. V lost 4 bases to trimming and J lost 2 bases; unmatched junction nucleotides: 8. Germline values: CDR1 MNHEY, CDR2 SVGEGT. The CDR3 here is CASSSDQTSPYEQYF. As DNA, the CDR3 is TGTGCCAGCAGTTCCGACCAGACTAGCCCCTACGAGCAGTACTTC.

This clonotype was detected a few times. This sequence joins TRBV15 and TRBJ1-2; no reliable D call. Germline V gene data show CDR1 as LNHNV and CDR2 as YYDKDF (reference sequence). This CDR3 is 13 amino acids long. The ends were cut back, 4 bases at V and 4 bases at J, with 10 bases in the middle. The CDR3 DNA reads TGTGCCACCAGCAACGAGGGCGGCTATGGCTACACCTTC. It is translated as CATSNEGGYGYTF.

The CDR3 DNA follows: TGTGCCAGCTGGAGCGGGAGGGGCGAGCAGTACTTC. Protein: CASWSGRGEQYF. This chain connects TRBV2 to TRBJ2-7; 10 nucleotides align to TRBD2. The V gene's germline CDR1 is SNHLY and CDR2 FYNNEI. This CDR3 has 12 amino acids. V lost 8 bases to trimming and J lost 6 bases; unmatched junction nucleotides: 4.